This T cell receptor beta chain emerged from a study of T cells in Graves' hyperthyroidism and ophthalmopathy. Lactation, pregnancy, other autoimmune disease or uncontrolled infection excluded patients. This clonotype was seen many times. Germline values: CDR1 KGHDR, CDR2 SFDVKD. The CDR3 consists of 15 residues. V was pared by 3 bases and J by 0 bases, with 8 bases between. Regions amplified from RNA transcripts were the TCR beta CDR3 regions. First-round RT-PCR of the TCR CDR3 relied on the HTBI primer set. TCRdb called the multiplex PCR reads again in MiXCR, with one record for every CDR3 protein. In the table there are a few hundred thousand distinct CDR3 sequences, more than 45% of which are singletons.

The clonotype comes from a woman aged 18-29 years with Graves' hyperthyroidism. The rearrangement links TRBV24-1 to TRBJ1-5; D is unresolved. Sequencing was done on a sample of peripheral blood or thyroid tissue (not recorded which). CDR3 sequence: CATSDRRTSNQPQHF. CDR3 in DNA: TGTGCCACCAGTGATAGACGGACTAGCAATCAGCCCCAGCATTTT.